The source of this T cell receptor (beta chain) is a study of tumor and adjacent non-tumor tissue in lung cancer. The ends were cut back, 4 bases at V and 7 bases at J, with 7 bases in the middle. Germline V gene lookup returns CDR1 MNHEY and CDR2 SVGEGT. The CDR3 loop spans 11 amino acids. RNA was extracted from bulk tissue without any cell sorting. The normal lung tissue was taken more than 3 cm from the tumor edge. A modified ARM-PCR protocol with three rounds of nested PCR amplified TCRbeta. MiXCR was run by TCRdb on the multiplex PCR reads, yielding one entry per CDR3 protein. The sample contains 80,000 to 130,000 distinct CDR3 sequences, 60% to 80% of which appear only once.

The sample taken for sequencing was distant non-tumor lung tissue. The source is a young man with non-small cell lung cancer. The genes are TRBV6-2 or TRBV6-3 and TRBJ1-1; D gene unclear. In DNA form, the CDR3 reads TGTGCCAGCAGTTCCGGCATTGAAGCTTTCTTT. Translating it yields CASSSGIEAFF.